These 17 T cell receptor beta chains came from one sample sequenced in a study of blood T cells in healthy people across ages. Next came a second PCR, run for about 7 to 12 cycles, which used a sample-barcoded 5' primer along with a J-beta primer mix. TCRdb processed the 5' RACE reads anew with MiXCR; each CDR3 protein has one entry. The data hold around 500,000 distinct CDR3 sequences, with about 26% observed a single time. This same sample was also part of a study on T cells of mothers and their children.

Sequencing was carried out using blood. The origin of the receptors is a boy between 2 and 10 years old in good health.

This clonotype was counted between two and nine times. The chain combines TRBV12-3 or TRBV12-4 with TRBJ1-6, with D possibly being TRBD1 (6 bases). Trimming took off 5 bases at V and 5 bases at J, with 10 bases between the two ends. The CDR3 loop spans 14 amino acids. This CDR3 is CASSRTGNNSPLHF. CDR3 nucleotide sequence: TGTGCCAGCAGTCGTACAGGGAATAATTCACCCCTCCACTTT.

V usage is TRBV5-1 and J usage is TRBJ2-3; D unresolved. Trimming pared 0 bases from V and 4 bases from J, leaving 18 bases between. Germline CDR1 is SGHRS and CDR2 is YFSETQ. The CDR3 consists of 17 residues. CDR3 DNA: TGCGCCAGCAGCTTGGCCGGTCAATATGGGCCACCAGATACGCAGTATTTT. Its protein product is CASSLAGQYGPPDTQYF.

This chain joins TRBV18 and TRBJ1-4; D gene unclear. V lost 0 bases and J lost 5, with 19 bases in between. Germline CDR1 KGHSH, CDR2 LQKENI. There are 18 residues in the CDR3. CDR3 DNA sequence: TGTGCCAGCTCACCACCGGGGAAGGTTCTGGGAATAAATGAAAAACTGTTTTTT. It yields the protein CASSPPGKVLGINEKLFF.

V is TRBV7-9 and J is TRBJ2-5, with D unresolved. Trimming removed 5 bases from V and 1 base from J, with 17 bases in between. This CDR3 is built from 16 residues. Germline V gene sequence: CDR1 SEHNR, CDR2 FQNEAQ (reference sequence). The CDR3 sequence is CASSVPLEGVQETQYF. CDR3 sequence (DNA): TGTGCCAGCAGCGTCCCTCTGGAAGGCGTCCAAGAGACCCAGTACTTC.

The gene calls are TRBV5-1 and TRBJ2-3; 8 positions match TRBD2. Germline-derived CDR1 and CDR2 are SGHRS and YFSETQ. V lost 3 bases and J lost 3; bases outside the gene matches: 15. The CDR3 has 18 residues. CDR3 amino acids: CASSSPSMSGRITDTQYF. The CDR3 nucleotides read TGCGCCAGCAGCTCACCCTCGATGAGCGGGAGAATTACAGATACGCAGTATTTT.

The chain joins TRBV5-1 to TRBJ2-7, with 8 bases matching TRBD2. Losses at the gene ends were 3 bases for V and 2 bases for J; bases not matched to a gene: 7. There are 15 residues in the CDR3. CDR1 SGHRS and CDR2 YFSETQ come from the germline V gene. In DNA, the CDR3 is TGCGCCAGCAGCTATCGAACGGGAGGGACCTACGAGCAGTACTTC. Its translation: CASSYRTGGTYEQYF.

This clonotype was detected only a few times. This chain links TRBV2 with TRBJ1-1; the D is unclear. The CDR3 contains 14 residues. V was clipped by 4 bases and J by 1 base, with 10 bases between them. From germline, CDR1 is SNHLY and CDR2 FYNNEI. The chain's CDR3 is CASSGSSANTEAFF. The CDR3 DNA sequence: TGTGCCAGCAGTGGGTCGTCTGCGAACACTGAAGCTTTCTTT. The whole variable domain, remainder taken from reference TRBV2 and TRBJ1-1, is EPEVTQTPSHQVTQMGQEVILRCVPISNHLYFYWYRQILGQKVEFLVSFYNNEISEKSEIFDDQFSVERPDGSNFTLKIRSTKLEDSAMYFCASSGSSANTEAFFGQGTRLTVV.

V and J are TRBV20-1 and TRBJ2-3; D may be TRBD2 (6 bases). The CDR3 length is 16 residues. Germline V gene lookup returns CDR1 DFQATT and CDR2 SNEGSKA (reference sequence). Trimming stripped 3 bases from V and 2 bases from J, with 18 bases between. This chain's CDR3 is CSARPPGLHVTDTQYF. DNA for the CDR3: TGCAGTGCTAGGCCTCCGGGACTGCACGTCACAGATACGCAGTATTTT.

The V gene is TRBV5-1, the J gene TRBJ2-2; weak D call: TRBD2 (5 bases). There are 15 residues in the CDR3. With 0 bases removed from V and 10 bases from J, the gap between germline ends came to 16 bases. The germline V gene encodes CDR1 SGHRS and CDR2 YFSETQ. The CDR3 coding sequence is TGCGCCAGCAGCTTGGCCAGAACTAGAGCCCAGGAGCTGTTTTTT. This gives the protein CASSLARTRAQELFF.

DNA for the CDR3: TGCAGCGTGGGACCGGGCTGGGAGACCCAGTACTTC. This translates into CSVGPGWETQYF. J is TRBJ2-5 and V is TRBV29-1; D is tentatively TRBD1 or TRBD2 (5 bases each). The CDR3 covers 12 residues. V shed 6 bases and J shed 5 bases, with 13 bases lying between them. Germline CDR1 and CDR2: SQVTM and ANQGSEA.

In its sample, this clonotype was seen a few times. The gene calls are TRBV27 and TRBJ2-3; either TRBD1 or TRBD2 may fit D (5 bases each). The CDR3 is 14 amino acids. Trimming cost V 2 bases and J 4 bases, with 10 bases left between them. CDR1 and CDR2 from the germline V gene are MNHEY and SMNVEV (reference sequence). The CDR3 protein is CASSLDWGSDTQYF. CDR3 in DNA: TGTGCCAGCAGTTTAGATTGGGGGTCAGATACGCAGTATTTT.

Notes on this clonotype: At one of its ends the junction is not consistent with the germline gene, which may arise from a read error. The rearrangement joins TRBV9 to TRBJ1-4; 10 bases fit TRBD1. The CDR3 covers 13 residues. Germline V gives CDR1 SGDLS, CDR2 YYNGEE. This CDR3 reads CASSVGQGGKLFF. The CDR3 region has the DNA TGCGCCAGCAGCGTAGGACAGGGGGGAAAACTGTTTTTT.

The genes are TRBV12-3 or TRBV12-4 and TRBJ2-2; D remains ambiguous. V lost 7 bases, J lost 4 bases, and 13 bases lay in between. There are 14 residues in the CDR3. The CDR3 sequence: CASILRDGTGELFF. The CDR3, as DNA: TGTGCCAGCATCCTGAGAGACGGCACCGGGGAGCTGTTTTTT.

The chain has TRBV27 and TRBJ2-5; TRBD2 is a possible D gene (5 bases). V shed 7 bases and J shed 1 base, with 16 bases lying between them. Germline lookup yields CDR1 MNHEY and CDR2 SMNVEV (reference sequence). There are 15 residues in the CDR3. CDR3 sequence: CASKSSGNTQETQYF. CDR3 sequence (DNA): TGTGCCAGCAAGAGTTCCGGGAACACCCAAGAGACCCAGTACTTC.

The genes are TRBV3-1 and TRBJ2-3; D is perhaps TRBD1 (6 bases). Trimming removed 1 base at V and 4 bases at J, with 12 bases between. Per germline, CDR1 LGHDT and CDR2 YNNKEL (reference sequence). This CDR3 is built from 15 residues. The chain's CDR3 is CASSQAATGADTQYF. The CDR3 nucleotides are TGTGCCAGCAGCCAAGCGGCGACAGGAGCAGATACGCAGTATTTT.

V and J are TRBV3-1 and TRBJ2-7, with D maybe TRBD1 (6 bases). V was shortened by 1 base and J by 7 bases, with 14 bases between the two germline ends. The CDR3 consists of 14 residues. Per the germline V gene, CDR1 is LGHDT and CDR2 is YNNKEL (reference sequence). The CDR3 sequence is CASSQAAGAREQYF. The CDR3 DNA follows: TGTGCCAGCAGCCAAGCGGCAGGGGCTCGGGAGCAGTACTTC.

This clonotype was seen more than once but under ten times. This rearrangement joins TRBV12-3 or TRBV12-4 to TRBJ1-6; TRBD1 matches 7 bases. The CDR3 length is 16 residues. V lost 4 bases to trimming and J lost 7 bases; unmatched junction nucleotides: 10. CDR3 region: CASSSSRAGGNSPLHF. DNA for the CDR3: TGTGCCAGCAGTTCCTCCCGGGCAGGGGGGAATTCACCCCTCCACTTT.